Sequencing of this TCR beta chain was carried out in a study of cytomegalovirus exposure and HLA in healthy donors. General observations from the study: Association of roughly 18,000 TCR beta sequences with HLA alleles was found at 0.05 false discovery rate in a later analysis. A later analysis linked a missense variant in DCLRE1C to the trimming of TCR beta V and J genes.

Each donor's status was that of a healthy bone marrow donor. With 8 bases removed from V and 0 bases from J, the gap between germline ends came to 16 bases. This CDR3 is 14 amino acids long. Germline CDR1 SQVTM, CDR2 ANQGSEA. This clone was found a few times. Antigen specificity is unknown. PCR amplification relied on 60 Vbeta primers (plus 13 Jbeta primers). Profiled with immunoSEQ multiplex PCR; TCRdb holds only in-frame clones, not every one. The repertoire holds over 100,000 clones, with roughly 78% as singletons. This chain connects TRBV29-1 to TRBJ1-2; perhaps TRBD1 as D (6 bases). Sequenced material: PBMCs. This clonotype originated in a man between 45 and 60 years old in good health and CMV-seropositive. In nucleotides, the CDR3 is TGCAGCATAAGCAGGGGACTACCTAACTATGGCTACACCTTC. It encodes CSISRGLPNYGYTF.